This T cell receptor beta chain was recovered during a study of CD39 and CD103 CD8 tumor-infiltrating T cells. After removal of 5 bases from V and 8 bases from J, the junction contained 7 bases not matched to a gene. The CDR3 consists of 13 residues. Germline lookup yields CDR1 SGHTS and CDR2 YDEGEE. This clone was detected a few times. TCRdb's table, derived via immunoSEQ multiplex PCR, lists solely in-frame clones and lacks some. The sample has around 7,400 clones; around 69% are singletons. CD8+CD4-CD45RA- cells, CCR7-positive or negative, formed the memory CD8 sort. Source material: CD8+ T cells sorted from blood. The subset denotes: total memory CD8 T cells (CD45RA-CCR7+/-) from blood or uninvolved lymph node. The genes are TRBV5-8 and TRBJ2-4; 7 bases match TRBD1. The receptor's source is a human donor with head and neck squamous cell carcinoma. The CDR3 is CASRVGTEYIQYF. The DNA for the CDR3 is TGTGCCAGCAGAGTGGGGACAGAATACATTCAGTACTTC.